One T cell receptor beta chain is described in this entry. The sample is drawn from a study of blood T cell repertoires in COVID-19. Looking at the study overall: Material from acute and convalescent COVID-19 was sourced from the United States, Italy and Spain. The cDNA or gDNA used as material had been derived from T cells, B-cell-depleted T cells, or PBMCs.

Assignments of participants to cohorts depended upon their own reported clinical history. The V gene's germline CDR1 is MNHEY and CDR2 SVGAGI. There are 15 residues in the CDR3. Trimming left V 0 bases short and J 6 bases short, with 14 bases between. The data were produced by immunoSEQ multiplex PCR, yet TCRdb's version contains in-frame clones alone and is incomplete. Found here are hundreds of thousands of clones, 87% of them singletons; the top ten hold approximately 2%. J is TRBJ1-2 and V is TRBV6-5; D is ambiguous. The receptor comes from a woman aged 18-29 years with acute COVID-19. Sequencing was done on a sample of PBMCs or T cells enriched from blood (not recorded which). CDR3 DNA: TGTGCCAGCAGTTACTCTTACGAGGGAACGGATGGCTACACCTTC. Amino acid sequence: CASSYSYEGTDGYTF.